The TCR beta chain under discussion was sequenced for a study of CD8+CD57+ T cells in acquired aplastic anemia. Genomic DNA templated the TCR beta VDJ and CDR3 profiling. TCRdb used MiXCR to reprocess the reads, holding one entry per CDR3 protein. The profile covers approximately 200,000 distinct CDR3 sequences, with about half appearing a single time and 15% to 20% taken by the ten largest. The CDR3 has 15 residues. The V gene end was trimmed by 3 bases and the J gene end by 8 bases; junction bases not matched to a gene: 6. Germline V gene sequence: CDR1 SGHAT, CDR2 FQNNGV. Individuals selected for sequencing had exhibited CD8+CD57+ cell expansion on flow cytometry.

Material: sorted CD4+, CD8+, or CD8+CD57+ T cells (not recorded which) from PBMCs. The V and J genes are TRBV11-2 and TRBJ1-6, with 8 bases aligning to TRBD1. The TCR comes from a human donor with aplastic anemia. CDR3: CASSFSGQGHSPLHF. CDR3 sequence (DNA): TGTGCCAGCAGCTTCTCAGGACAGGGCCATTCACCCCTCCACTTT.